The present entry profiles one T cell receptor beta chain with its context. The data stem from a study of lymphopenia after photon versus proton radiotherapy. The assay was immunoSEQ multiplex PCR, and TCRdb's table has in-frame clones only and misses some. The sample holds about 22,000 clones; about 93% are singletons and the top ten take less than 9.5%. The germline V gene encodes CDR1 SQVTM and CDR2 ANQGSEA. The CDR3 is 13 amino acids. V lost 7 bases and J 2 bases, leaving 13 bases between the germline ends. Material: peripheral blood, obtained from a patient treated with proton-based radiotherapy. The V call is TRBV29-1, the J call TRBJ2-3; maybe TRBD2 (5 bases). The sequence was obtained from a woman aged 70 to 79 with pancreatic cancer. Some clones in this sample may be carry-over from other donors' samples. CDR3 sequence (DNA): TGCAGCGGTCAAGGACTTACCACAGATACGCAGTATTTT. This encodes CSGQGLTTDTQYF.